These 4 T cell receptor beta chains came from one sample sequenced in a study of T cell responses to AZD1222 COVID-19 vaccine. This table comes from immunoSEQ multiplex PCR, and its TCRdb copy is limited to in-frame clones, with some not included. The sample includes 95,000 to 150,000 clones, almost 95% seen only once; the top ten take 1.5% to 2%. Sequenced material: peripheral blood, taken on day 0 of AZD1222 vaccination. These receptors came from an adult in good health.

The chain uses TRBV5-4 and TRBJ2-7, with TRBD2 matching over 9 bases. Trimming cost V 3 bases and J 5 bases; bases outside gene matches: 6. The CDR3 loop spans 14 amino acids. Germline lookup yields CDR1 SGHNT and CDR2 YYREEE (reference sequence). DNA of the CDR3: TGTGCCAGCAGCTGGGGACTAGCTAGTGACGAGCAGTACTTC. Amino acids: CASSWGLASDEQYF. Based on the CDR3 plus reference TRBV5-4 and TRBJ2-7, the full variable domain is ETGVTQSPTHLIKTRGQQVTLRCSSQSGHNTVSWYQQALGQGPQFIFQYYREEENGRGNFPPRFSGLQFPNYSSELNVNALELDDSALYLCASSWGLASDEQYFGPGTRLTVT.

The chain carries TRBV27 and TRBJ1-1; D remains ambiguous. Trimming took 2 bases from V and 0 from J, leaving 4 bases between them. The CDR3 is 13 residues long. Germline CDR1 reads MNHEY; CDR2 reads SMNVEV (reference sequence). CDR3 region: CASSLDLNTEAFF. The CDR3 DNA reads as TGTGCCAGCAGTTTAGACCTGAACACTGAAGCTTTCTTT.

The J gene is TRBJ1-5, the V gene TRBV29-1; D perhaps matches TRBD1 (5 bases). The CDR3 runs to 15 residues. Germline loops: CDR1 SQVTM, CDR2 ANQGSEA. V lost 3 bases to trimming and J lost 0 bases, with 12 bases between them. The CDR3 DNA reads TGCAGCGTTGAGGGGGTTGGGTATAGCAATCAGCCCCAGCATTTT. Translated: CSVEGVGYSNQPQHF.

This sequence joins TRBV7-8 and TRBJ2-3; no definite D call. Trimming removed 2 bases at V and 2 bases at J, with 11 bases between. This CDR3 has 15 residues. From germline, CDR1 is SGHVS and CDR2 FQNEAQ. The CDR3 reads CASSLFQANTDTQYF. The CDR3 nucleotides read TGTGCCAGCAGCTTATTTCAGGCGAACACAGATACGCAGTATTTT. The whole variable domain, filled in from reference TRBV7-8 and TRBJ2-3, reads GAGVSQSPRYKVAKRGQDVALRCDPISGHVSLFWYQQALGQGPEFLTYFQNEAQLDKSGLPSDRFFAERPEGSVSTLKIQRTQQEDSAVYLCASSLFQANTDTQYFGPGTRLTVL.